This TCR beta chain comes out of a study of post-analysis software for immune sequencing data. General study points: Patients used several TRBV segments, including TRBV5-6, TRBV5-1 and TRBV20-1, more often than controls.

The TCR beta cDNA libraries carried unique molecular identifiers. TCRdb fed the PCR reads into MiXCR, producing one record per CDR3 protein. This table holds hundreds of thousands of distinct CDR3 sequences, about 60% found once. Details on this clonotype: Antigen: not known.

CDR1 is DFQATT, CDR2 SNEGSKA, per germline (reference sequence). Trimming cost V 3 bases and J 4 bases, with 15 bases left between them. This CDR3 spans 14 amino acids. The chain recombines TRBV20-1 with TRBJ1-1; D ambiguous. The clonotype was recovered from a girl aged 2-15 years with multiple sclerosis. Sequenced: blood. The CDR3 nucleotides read TGCAGTGCTAGGGATTATAGGGAAAGCACTGAAGCTTTCTTT. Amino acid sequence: CSARDYRESTEAFF.